One and the same sample provided the 5 T cell receptor beta chains below, sequenced in a study of glioma-infiltrating T cells. Amplification of TCR alpha and beta CDR3 regions from RNA used iRepertoire nested multiplex PCR. Each CDR3 protein gets one entry after TCRdb re-called the multiplex PCR reads with MiXCR. The sample has some 93,000 distinct CDR3 sequences, 40% seen once. Sequenced sample: glioma tissue, nonneoplastic brain tissue, or PBMCs (not recorded which). These receptors all stem from a human donor with low-grade glioma or glioblastoma, undergoing nonglioma brain surgery, or in good health (not recorded which).

This clonotype was recorded at least ten times. The chain joins TRBV12-3 or TRBV12-4 to TRBJ2-6; unclear D gene. The ends were cut back, 5 bases at V and 0 bases at J, with 5 bases in the middle. This CDR3 is built from 14 residues. The CDR3 here is CASSTSSGANVLTF. CDR3 nucleotides: TGTGCCAGCAGTACCAGCTCTGGGGCCAACGTCCTGACTTTC.

The chain has TRBV12-3 or TRBV12-4 and TRBJ2-1, with no clear D. CDR3 size: 13 residues. V gave up 5 bases and J gave up 8 bases, with 13 bases separating them. CDR3 residues: CASSVDGIYEQFF. The CDR3 bases are TGTGCCAGCAGTGTTGACGGAATCTATGAGCAGTTCTTC.

This clonotype was seen many times. The genes are TRBV6-1 and TRBJ2-7; weak D call: TRBD2 (5 bases). CDR3 length: 14 amino acids. CDR1 and CDR2 (germline): MNHNS, SASEGT. V was clipped by 7 bases and J by 2 bases, with 15 bases between them. CDR3 sequence: CASTINPSTYEQYF. In nucleotides, the CDR3 is TGTGCCAGCACCATTAACCCTAGCACCTACGAGCAGTACTTC.

This chain links TRBV11-3 with TRBJ1-1, with TRBD1 matching over 11 bases. J lost 5 bases, V lost 4 bases, and 3 bases had no gene match. This CDR3 is built from 14 residues. The germline V gene has CDR1 SGHNT and CDR2 YENEEA. The CDR3 sequence is CASSWGTGGTEAFF. For the CDR3, the DNA is TGTGCCAGCAGCTGGGGGACAGGGGGAACTGAAGCTTTCTTT.

This clonotype was counted at least ten times. The genes are TRBV25-1 and TRBJ1-5; D gene uncertain. CDR1 is MGHDK and CDR2 is SYGVNS in the germline V gene. Trimming shortened V by 3 bases and J by 7 bases, and 13 bases separated the two germline ends. The CDR3 is 14 residues long. As DNA, the CDR3 is TGTGCCAGCAGTGAGGAGGGATCGGGCCAGCCCCAGCATTTT. This gives the protein CASSEEGSGQPQHF.